This T cell receptor (beta chain) came from a study of blood T cell repertoires in COVID-19. Across the whole study: PBMCs, B-cell-depleted T cells, or T cells were the source of the cDNA or gDNA that made up the material.

It was during active infection that Seattle patients were enrolled and then longitudinally followed. Study processing details: Counts of nucleated cells, estimated from reference gene primer amplification, were obtained. The data were produced by immunoSEQ multiplex PCR, yet TCRdb's version contains in-frame clones alone and is incomplete. The V and J calls and the clone size are those of that table, but D and trimming were determined from the DNA. The sample carries under 200,000 clones, just under 85% recorded once. Unmatched junction bases numbered 4, after V lost 2 bases and J lost 5 bases. The CDR3 is 15 amino acids. Germline assignment: CDR1 SGDLS and CDR2 YYNGEE.

The clonotype was recovered from a woman aged 80 or older with COVID-19, enrolled during active disease. The specimen was peripheral blood. This rearrangement joins TRBV9 to TRBJ2-1; TRBD1 agrees at 10 bases. CDR3 in DNA: TGTGCCAGCAGCGTTCTGGACAGGGGGGACAATGAGCAGTTCTTC. Translating gives CASSVLDRGDNEQFF.